This T cell receptor (beta chain) appears in the sequencing data of a study of blood T cell repertoires in COVID-19. In the study overall: COVID-19 samples from acute and convalescent phases originated in the United States, Italy and Spain. Nucleic acid was either cDNA or gDNA, and it came from T cells, B-cell-depleted T cells, or PBMCs.

The count of this clone is one. There are 15 residues in the CDR3. Germline V lookup: CDR1 SGHKS, CDR2 YYEKEE (reference sequence). V was trimmed by 5 bases and J by 0 bases, leaving 12 bases between them. Source study methods: Reference gene primer amplification gave estimated nucleated cell counts. Using immunoSEQ multiplex PCR, the repertoire was profiled, and TCRdb retains in-frame clones only, with some absent. V and J calls and clone size are as listed in that table; D and trimming were resolved from the DNA. The sample contains nearly 200,000 clones, roughly four fifths of which appear only once.

Sequenced sample: peripheral blood. This sequence joins TRBV5-5 and TRBJ1-3, with D tentatively TRBD1 (5 bases). The source of this sequence is a human donor with acute or convalescent COVID-19. The donor label of this sample is uncertain. The DNA of the CDR3 is TGTGCCAGCAGTTGGGAGGGGCGCTCTGGAAACACCATATATTTT. It encodes CASSWEGRSGNTIYF.